The 23 T cell receptor beta chains below were found in one sample sequenced in a study of beta chain features in type 1 diabetes. Study-level results: TCRB CDR3s were moderately but significantly shorter in Type 1 diabetes patients in all four CD4+ subsets.

The study reverse transcribed the entire isolated RNA, so it sequenced expressed TCRB transcripts. Libraries were prepared by immunoSEQ multiplex PCR; TCRdb keeps only in-frame clonotypes and omits some of them. In the table there are 130,000 or so clones, approximately 15% of which are singletons. Their specific antigens are unknown. Sequenced: central memory CD4+ T cells from blood. The receptors were gathered from a man between 18 and 35 years old with type 1 diabetes.

Within the sample, this clone is medium-sized. The rearrangement links TRBV28 to TRBJ2-3, with D tentatively TRBD1 (5 bases). Trimming took off 4 bases at V and 6 bases at J, with 8 bases between the two ends. The V gene's germline CDR1 is MDHEN and CDR2 SYDVKM. This CDR3 region has 12 residues. The CDR3 DNA reads TGTGCCAGCAGTTGGACACGGGATACGCAGTATTTT. Translation gives CASSWTRDTQYF.

This clone was detected a few times. The chain links TRBV4-1 to TRBJ1-2; D unclear. Germline CDR1 reads MGHRA; CDR2 reads YSYEKL. The CDR3 spans 13 residues. Trimming took off 4 bases at V and 3 bases at J, with 9 bases between the two ends. The CDR3 region is CASSPRGDYGYTF. The CDR3 bases are TGCGCCAGCAGCCCGAGAGGAGACTATGGCTACACCTTC.

This clone has a handful of counts. The chain joins TRBV23-1 to TRBJ2-2; TRBD2 agrees at 7 bases. TRBV23-1 is known as an ORF, though its function is uncertain. The CDR3 contains 15 residues. V gave up 4 bases and J gave up 2 bases; unmatched junction bases: 4. CDR3 DNA sequence: TGCGCCAGCAGTCCGGGGGGAGATAACACCGGGGAGCTGTTTTTT. Protein product: CASSPGGDNTGELFF.

Details on this clone: Its ends do not fully match the called genes, so a read error is possible. The chain links TRBV7-7 to TRBJ2-3; D tentatively fits TRBD1 or TRBD2 (5 bases each). The CDR3 runs 14 residues. Germline V CDR1 and CDR2: SSHAT, FNYEAQ (reference sequence). The CDR3 nucleotides read TGTGCTAGCAGCTTAGATCGGGGCTCAGATACGCAGTATTTT. Translated, it gives CASSLDRGSDTQYF.

This clone was seen a few times. The chain uses TRBV7-2 and TRBJ2-6; D unresolved. Germline V gives CDR1 SGHTA, CDR2 FQGNSA. V lost 8 bases, J lost 0 bases, and 8 bases lay in between. This CDR3 region has 14 residues. The CDR3 sequence is CASVAYSGANVLTF. DNA of the CDR3: TGTGCCAGCGTGGCCTACTCTGGGGCCAACGTCCTGACTTTC.

This clone has a handful of counts. This chain connects TRBV7-9 to TRBJ2-7, with TRBD2 matching 7 bases. The germline V gene encodes CDR1 SEHNR and CDR2 FQNEAQ (reference sequence). The CDR3 length is 17 residues. V gave up 9 bases and J gave up 3 bases; unmatched junction bases: 20. The CDR3 DNA sequence: TGTGCCAGGCCCGAGCCGGGACTACCAAAGAGATTCTACGAGCAGTACTTC. Protein sequence: CARPEPGLPKRFYEQYF.

This clone has ten or more counts. This chain uses TRBV29-1 with TRBJ2-3; D is perhaps TRBD1 (6 bases). CDR3 length equals 13 residues. Trimming pared 5 bases from V and 1 base from J, leaving 10 bases between. The V gene's germline CDR1 is SQVTM and CDR2 ANQGSEA. In nucleotides, the CDR3 is TGCAGCGTTATACGACAGGGCACAGATACGCAGTATTTT. This encodes CSVIRQGTDTQYF.

This clone has a handful of counts. V is TRBV7-2 and J is TRBJ2-1, with TRBD2 matching over 11 bases. V was pared by 1 base and J by 2 bases, with 1 base of the junction left unmatched. The CDR3 contains 16 residues. Germline CDR1 and CDR2: SGHTA and FQGNSA. The CDR3 here is CASSLVGLAAYNEQFF. The DNA for the CDR3 is TGTGCCAGCAGCTTAGTGGGACTAGCGGCCTACAATGAGCAGTTCTTC.

The rearrangement joins TRBV2 to TRBJ2-4, with D tentatively TRBD1 (5 bases). Germline V CDR1 and CDR2: SNHLY, FYNNEI. The CDR3 is 13 amino acids. Deletions cut 5 bases from V and 3 bases from J, with 8 bases between. The CDR3 is CASSPQGKNIQYF. The CDR3 coding sequence is TGTGCCAGCAGTCCTCAGGGCAAAAACATTCAGTACTTC. Looking up the rest from reference TRBV2 and TRBJ2-4 gives the full variable domain: EPEVTQTPSHQVTQMGQEVILRCVPISNHLYFYWYRQILGQKVEFLVSFYNNEISEKSEIFDDQFSVERPDGSNFTLKIRSTKLEDSAMYFCASSPQGKNIQYFGAGTRLSVL.

The chain has TRBV28 and TRBJ2-3, with 7 nucleotides matching TRBD1. V lost 6 bases and J lost 2; bases outside the gene matches: 2. The CDR3 spans 13 residues. Per germline, CDR1 MDHEN and CDR2 SYDVKM. CDR3 sequence (DNA): TGTGCCAGCAGGACAGGGATCACAGATACGCAGTATTTT. It is translated as CASRTGITDTQYF.

The genes are TRBV6-5 and TRBJ1-2, with TRBD1 matching over 9 bases. The V segment lost 5 bases and the J segment 5 bases; nucleotides outside the gene matches: 3. There are 13 residues in the CDR3. Germline V gene sequence: CDR1 MNHEY, CDR2 SVGAGI. CDR3 coding DNA: TGTGCCAGCAGTAGGGACAGGGATTATGGCTACACCTTC. Protein sequence: CASSRDRDYGYTF.

This chain joins TRBV7-8 and TRBJ2-5; D call uncertain. Germline V gene data show CDR1 as SGHVS and CDR2 as FQNEAQ. The length of the CDR3 is 13 residues. The V end was cut by 0 bases, the J end by 4 bases, with 6 bases between. The CDR3 protein is CASSLAPLETQYF. The DNA for the CDR3 is TGTGCCAGCAGCTTAGCCCCTCTAGAGACCCAGTACTTC.

This clone was detected only a few times. The chain uses TRBV5-4 and TRBJ1-2; TRBD1 agrees at 8 bases. The CDR3 covers 15 residues. J was trimmed by 0 bases and V by 4 bases; bases with no gene match: 5. Germline V gene data show CDR1 as SGHNT and CDR2 as YYREEE (reference sequence). This CDR3 reads CASSLGTGANYGYTF. The CDR3 DNA reads TGTGCCAGCAGCCTTGGGACAGGAGCTAACTATGGCTACACCTTC.

In its sample, this clone was seen a few times. CDR3 nucleotide sequence: TGTGCCAGCAGTGATGCGACTAGAGGGGGCAATGAGCAGTTCTTC. Protein sequence: CASSDATRGGNEQFF. V gene TRBV2 combines with J gene TRBJ2-1; D tentatively reads TRBD1 or TRBD2 (6 bases each). Per the germline V gene, CDR1 is SNHLY and CDR2 is FYNNEI. The CDR3 totals 15 residues. Trimming stripped 3 bases from V and 6 bases from J, with 15 bases between. The full variable domain, rest sourced from reference TRBV2 and TRBJ2-1, is EPEVTQTPSHQVTQMGQEVILRCVPISNHLYFYWYRQILGQKVEFLVSFYNNEISEKSEIFDDQFSVERPDGSNFTLKIRSTKLEDSAMYFCASSDATRGGNEQFFGPGTRLTVL.

Only a few counts were recorded for this clone. The genes are TRBV20-1 and TRBJ1-6; D remains unclear. V was cut by 3 bases and J by 10 bases, with 7 bases left in between. This CDR3 spans 11 amino acids. Germline assignment: CDR1 DFQATT and CDR2 SNEGSKA (reference sequence). CDR3 in DNA: TGCAGTGCTAGTTTCGGGTCACCCCTCCACTTT. Its protein is CSASFGSPLHF.

The chain links TRBV29-1 to TRBJ1-2, with D hard to call. The CDR3 is 12 residues long. V shed 7 bases and J shed 6 bases, with 15 bases lying between them. CDR1 and CDR2 (germline): SQVTM, ANQGSEA. The CDR3 DNA reads as TGCAGCGCCCGGTCGGATAGCGATGGCTACACCTTC. Translation gives CSARSDSDGYTF.

This clone came up a few times. The chain joins TRBV9 to TRBJ1-4; D perhaps matches TRBD1 (5 bases). This CDR3 spans 13 amino acids. Germline CDR1 SGDLS, CDR2 YYNGEE. V lost 7 bases and J lost 1, with 8 bases in between. The CDR3 DNA reads TGTGCCAGCGGGGCGGGAACTAATGAAAAACTGTTTTTT. As protein: CASGAGTNEKLFF.

The chain combines TRBV29-1 with TRBJ2-5, with 7 bases that match TRBD2. The germline CDR1 and CDR2 sequences are SQVTM and ANQGSEA. Trimming at V came to 7 bases and at J to 5 bases, leaving 7 bases not matched to a gene. This CDR3 is 12 amino acids long. The CDR3 here is CSGEAGRETQYF. As DNA, the CDR3 is TGCAGCGGGGAAGCGGGGCGTGAGACCCAGTACTTC.

The J gene is TRBJ2-7, the V gene TRBV2; unclear D gene. Trimming took 0 bases from V and 3 from J, leaving 3 bases between them. In germline, CDR1 is SNHLY, CDR2 FYNNEI. This CDR3 comprises 12 residues. In DNA form, the CDR3 reads TGTGCCAGCAGTGAAGCGCGCTACGAGCAGTACTTC. This translates into CASSEARYEQYF.

This clone was counted between two and nine times. J is TRBJ1-1 and V is TRBV18; 7 bases map to TRBD1. Unmatched junction bases numbered 5, after V lost 3 bases and J lost 1 base. Germline CDR1 KGHSH, CDR2 LQKENI. The CDR3 is 15 residues long. The CDR3 sequence is CASSPLTGANTEAFF. In nucleotides, the CDR3 is TGTGCCAGCTCACCTTTAACAGGGGCGAACACTGAAGCTTTCTTT.

The V call is TRBV30, the J call TRBJ2-5; 10 nucleotides match TRBD2. Losses at the gene ends were 2 bases for V and 2 bases for J; bases not matched to a gene: 2. Germline CDR1 GTSNPN, CDR2 SVGIG (reference sequence). The CDR3 covers 14 residues. CDR3 nucleotide sequence: TGTGCCTGGAGTTCTAGCGGGAGTCAAGAGACCCAGTACTTC. This translates into CAWSSSGSQETQYF. The whole variable domain, remainder taken from reference TRBV30 and TRBJ2-5, is SQTIHQWPATLVQPVGSPLSLECTVEGTSNPNLYWYRQAAGRGLQLLFYSVGIGQISSEVPQNLSASRPQDRQFILSSKKLLLSDSGFYLCAWSSSGSQETQYFGPGTRLLVL.

This clone was recorded at least ten times. This chain uses TRBV29-1 with TRBJ1-2; D uncertain. Between the trimmed V and J ends, which lost 3 bases and 9 bases, there was a span of 14 bases. The CDR3 spans 12 residues. CDR1 is SQVTM, CDR2 ANQGSEA, per germline. CDR3: CSVDFLGTSYTF. CDR3 nucleotides: TGCAGCGTTGATTTCCTCGGCACGAGCTACACCTTC.

As regards this clone: The same CDR3 arises from other DNA sequences in this sample as well. The chain employs TRBV9 and TRBJ1-1; D is unresolved. Germline V lookup: CDR1 SGDLS, CDR2 YYNGEE. CDR3 length equals 12 residues. Trimming removed 1 base from V and 7 bases from J, with 8 bases in between. The CDR3 loop reads CASSVSGSEAFF. In nucleotides, the CDR3 is TGTGCCAGCAGCGTATCGGGCAGTGAAGCTTTCTTT.